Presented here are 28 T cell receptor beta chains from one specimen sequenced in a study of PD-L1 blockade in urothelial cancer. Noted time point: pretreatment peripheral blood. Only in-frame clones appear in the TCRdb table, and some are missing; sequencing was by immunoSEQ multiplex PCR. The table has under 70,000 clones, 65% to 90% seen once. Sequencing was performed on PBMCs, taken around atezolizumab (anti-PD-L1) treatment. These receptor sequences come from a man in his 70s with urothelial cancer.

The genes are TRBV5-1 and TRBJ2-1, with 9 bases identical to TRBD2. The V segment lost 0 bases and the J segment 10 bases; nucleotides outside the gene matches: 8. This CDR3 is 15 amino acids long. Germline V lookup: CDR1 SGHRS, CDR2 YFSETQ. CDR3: CASSLGPSGIGEQFF. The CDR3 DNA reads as TGCGCCAGCAGCTTGGGTCCTAGCGGGATCGGAGAGCAGTTCTTC.

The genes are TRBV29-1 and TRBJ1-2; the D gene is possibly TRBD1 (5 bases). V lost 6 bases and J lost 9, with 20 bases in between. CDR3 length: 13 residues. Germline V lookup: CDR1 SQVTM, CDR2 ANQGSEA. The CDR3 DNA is TGCAGCGTGACGGACGGCGGGGACTGGCGCTACACCTTC. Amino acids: CSVTDGGDWRYTF.

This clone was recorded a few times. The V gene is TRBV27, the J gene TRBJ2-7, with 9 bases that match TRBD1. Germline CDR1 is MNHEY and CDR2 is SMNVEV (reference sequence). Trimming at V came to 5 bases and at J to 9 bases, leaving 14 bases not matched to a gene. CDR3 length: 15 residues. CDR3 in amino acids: CASSRADRGRVGQYF. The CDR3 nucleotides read TGTGCCAGCAGTAGGGCGGACAGGGGACGTGTTGGGCAGTACTTC.

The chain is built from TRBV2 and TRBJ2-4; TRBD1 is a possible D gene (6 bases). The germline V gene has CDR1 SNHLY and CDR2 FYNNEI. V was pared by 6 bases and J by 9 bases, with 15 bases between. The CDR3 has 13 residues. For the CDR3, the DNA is TGTGCCAGCAGGGGAACAGGGAGAAGCATTCAGTACTTC. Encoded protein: CASRGTGRSIQYF.

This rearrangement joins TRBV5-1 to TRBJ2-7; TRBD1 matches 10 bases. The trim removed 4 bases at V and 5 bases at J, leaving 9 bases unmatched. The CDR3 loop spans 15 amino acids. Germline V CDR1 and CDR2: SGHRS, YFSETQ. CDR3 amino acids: CASSVRDRGLDEQYF. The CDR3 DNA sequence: TGCGCCAGCAGCGTCCGGGACAGGGGTTTAGACGAGCAGTACTTC.

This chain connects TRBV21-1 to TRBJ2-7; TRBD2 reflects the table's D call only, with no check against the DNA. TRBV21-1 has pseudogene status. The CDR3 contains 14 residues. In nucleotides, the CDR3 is TGTGCCAGCAGCTACGGGACTAGCGGGTACGAGCAGTACTTC. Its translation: CASSYGTSGYEQYF.

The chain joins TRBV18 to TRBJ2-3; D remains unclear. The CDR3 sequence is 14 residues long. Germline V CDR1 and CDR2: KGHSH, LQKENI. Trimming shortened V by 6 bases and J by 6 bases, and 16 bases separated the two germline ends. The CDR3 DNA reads TGTGCCAGCTCCCCCACCGGTGCCCGCGATACGCAGTATTTT. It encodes CASSPTGARDTQYF.

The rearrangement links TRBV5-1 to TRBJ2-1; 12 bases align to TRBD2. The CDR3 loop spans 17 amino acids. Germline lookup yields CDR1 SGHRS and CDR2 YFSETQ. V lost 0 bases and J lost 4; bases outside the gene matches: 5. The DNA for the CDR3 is TGCGCCAGCAGCTTGGGACTAGCGGGAGAGGCTTACAATGAGCAGTTCTTC. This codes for CASSLGLAGEAYNEQFF. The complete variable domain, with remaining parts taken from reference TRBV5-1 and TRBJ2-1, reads KAGVTQTPRYLIKTRGQQVTLSCSPISGHRSVSWYQQTPGQGLQFLFEYFSETQRNKGNFPGRFSGRQFSNSRSEMNVSTLELGDSALYLCASSLGLAGEAYNEQFFGPGTRLTVL.

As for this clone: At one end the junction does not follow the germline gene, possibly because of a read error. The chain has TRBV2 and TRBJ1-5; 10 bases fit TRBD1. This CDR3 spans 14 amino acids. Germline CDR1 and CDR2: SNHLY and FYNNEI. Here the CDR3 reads CASSGQGARQPRHF. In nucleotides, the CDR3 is TGTGCCAGCAGTGGACAGGGGGCTCGGCAGCCCCGGCATTTT.

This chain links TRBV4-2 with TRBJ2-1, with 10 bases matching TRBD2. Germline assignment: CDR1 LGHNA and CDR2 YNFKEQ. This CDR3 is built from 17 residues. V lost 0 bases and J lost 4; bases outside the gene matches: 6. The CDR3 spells CASSQEGSGRAYNEQFF. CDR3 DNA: TGTGCCAGCAGCCAAGAGGGAAGCGGGAGGGCATACAATGAGCAGTTCTTC.

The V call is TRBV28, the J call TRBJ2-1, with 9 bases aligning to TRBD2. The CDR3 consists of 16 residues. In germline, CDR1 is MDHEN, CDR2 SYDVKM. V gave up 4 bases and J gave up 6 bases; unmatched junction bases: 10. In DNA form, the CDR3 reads TGTGCCAGCAGTTCCGCCATAGCGGGAGATGTCAATGAGCAGTTCTTC. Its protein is CASSSAIAGDVNEQFF.

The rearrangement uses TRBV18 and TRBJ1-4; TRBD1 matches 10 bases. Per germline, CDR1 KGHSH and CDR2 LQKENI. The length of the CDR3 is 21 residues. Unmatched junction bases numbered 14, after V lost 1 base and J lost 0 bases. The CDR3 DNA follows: TGTGCCAGCTCACCACGGGCTCACCCGGGACAGGGGCTCACAACTAATGAAAAACTGTTTTTT. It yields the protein CASSPRAHPGQGLTTNEKLFF.

CDR3 loop: CASRLMEGADYGYTF. The CDR3 DNA sequence: TGTGCAAGTCGCTTAATGGAGGGGGCCGACTATGGCTACACCTTC. V usage is TRBV12-2 and J usage is TRBJ1-2; the table gives TRBD1 as D, unverified against the DNA. TRBV12-2 is classified as a pseudogene. CDR3 size: 15 residues.

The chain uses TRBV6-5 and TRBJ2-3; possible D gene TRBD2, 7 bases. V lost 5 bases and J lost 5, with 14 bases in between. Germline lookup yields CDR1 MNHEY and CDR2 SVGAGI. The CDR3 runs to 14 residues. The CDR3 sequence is CASSRGGGGDTQYF. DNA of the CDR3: TGTGCCAGCAGTCGGGGAGGGGGGGGAGATACGCAGTATTTT.

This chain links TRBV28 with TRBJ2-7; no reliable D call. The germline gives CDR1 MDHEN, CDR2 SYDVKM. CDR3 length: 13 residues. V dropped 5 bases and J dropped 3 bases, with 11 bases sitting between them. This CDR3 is CASSLRWSYEQYF. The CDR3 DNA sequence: TGTGCCAGCAGTCTTAGATGGAGCTACGAGCAGTACTTC.

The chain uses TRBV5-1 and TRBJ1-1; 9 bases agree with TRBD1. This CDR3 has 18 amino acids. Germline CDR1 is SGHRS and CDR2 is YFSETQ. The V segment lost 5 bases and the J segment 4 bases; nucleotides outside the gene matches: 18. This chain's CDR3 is CASRPIWDRADFGTEAFF. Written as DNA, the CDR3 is TGCGCCAGCAGACCAATTTGGGACAGGGCGGACTTTGGCACTGAAGCTTTCTTT.

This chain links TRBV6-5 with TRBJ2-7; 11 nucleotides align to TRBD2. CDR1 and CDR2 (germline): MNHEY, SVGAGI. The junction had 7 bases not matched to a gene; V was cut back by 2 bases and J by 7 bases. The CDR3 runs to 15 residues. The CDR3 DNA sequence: TGTGCCAGCAGTTACCCCGGGACTAGCGGAGGAGAGCAGTACTTC. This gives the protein CASSYPGTSGGEQYF.

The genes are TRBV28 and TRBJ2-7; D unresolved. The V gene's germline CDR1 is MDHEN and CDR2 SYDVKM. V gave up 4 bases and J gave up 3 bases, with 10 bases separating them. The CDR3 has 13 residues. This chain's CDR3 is CASSYRTHYEQYF. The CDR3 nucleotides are TGTGCCAGCAGTTACCGCACTCACTACGAGCAGTACTTC.

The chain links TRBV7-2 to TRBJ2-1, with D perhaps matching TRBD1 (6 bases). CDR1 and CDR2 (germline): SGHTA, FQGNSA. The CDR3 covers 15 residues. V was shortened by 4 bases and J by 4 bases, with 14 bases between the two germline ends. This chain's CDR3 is CASSSTGSRYNEQFF. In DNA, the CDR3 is TGTGCCAGCAGCTCCACAGGGAGTAGATACAATGAGCAGTTCTTC.

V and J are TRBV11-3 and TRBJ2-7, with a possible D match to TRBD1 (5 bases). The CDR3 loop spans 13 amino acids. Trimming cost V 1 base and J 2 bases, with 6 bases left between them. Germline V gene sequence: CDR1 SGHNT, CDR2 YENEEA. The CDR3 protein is CASSLGGPYEQYF. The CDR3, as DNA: TGTGCCAGCAGCTTAGGGGGCCCCTACGAGCAGTACTTC.

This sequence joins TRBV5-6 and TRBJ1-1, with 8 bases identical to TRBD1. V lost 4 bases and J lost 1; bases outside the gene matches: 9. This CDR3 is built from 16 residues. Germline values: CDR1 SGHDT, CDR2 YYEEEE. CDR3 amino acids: CASSTLTGTGNTEAFF. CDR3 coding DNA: TGTGCCAGCAGCACCCTTACCGGGACAGGGAACACTGAAGCTTTCTTT. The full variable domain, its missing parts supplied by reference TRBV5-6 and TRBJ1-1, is DAGVTQSPTHLIKTRGQQVTLRCSPKSGHDTVSWYQQALGQGPQFIFQYYEEEERQRGNFPDRFSGHQFPNYSSELNVNALLLGDSALYLCASSTLTGTGNTEAFFGQGTRLTVV.

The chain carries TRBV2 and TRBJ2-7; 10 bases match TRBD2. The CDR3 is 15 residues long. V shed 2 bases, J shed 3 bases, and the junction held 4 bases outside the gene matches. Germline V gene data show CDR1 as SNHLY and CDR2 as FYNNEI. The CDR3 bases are TGTGCCAGCAGTGAACTAGCGGGAGCGGGCTACGAGCAGTACTTC. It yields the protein CASSELAGAGYEQYF.

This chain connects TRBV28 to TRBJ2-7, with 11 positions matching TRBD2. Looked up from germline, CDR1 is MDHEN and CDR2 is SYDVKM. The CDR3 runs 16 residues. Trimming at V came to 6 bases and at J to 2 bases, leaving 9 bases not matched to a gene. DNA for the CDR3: TGTGCCAGCAGAGCTTTGGGACTAGCGGCAACCTACGAGCAGTACTTC. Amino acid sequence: CASRALGLAATYEQYF.

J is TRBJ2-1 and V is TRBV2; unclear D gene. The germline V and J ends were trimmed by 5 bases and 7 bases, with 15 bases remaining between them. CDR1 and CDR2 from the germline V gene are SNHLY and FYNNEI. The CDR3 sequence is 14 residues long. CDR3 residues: CASSLLDSGNEQFF. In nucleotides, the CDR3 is TGTGCCAGCAGTCTCCTCGACTCTGGGAATGAGCAGTTCTTC.

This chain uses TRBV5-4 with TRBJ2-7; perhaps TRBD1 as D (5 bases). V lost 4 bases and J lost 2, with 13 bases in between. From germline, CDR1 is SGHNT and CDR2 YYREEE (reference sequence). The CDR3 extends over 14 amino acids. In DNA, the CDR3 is TGTGCCAGCAGCCGACAGACATTACCCTACGAGCAGTACTTC. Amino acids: CASSRQTLPYEQYF.

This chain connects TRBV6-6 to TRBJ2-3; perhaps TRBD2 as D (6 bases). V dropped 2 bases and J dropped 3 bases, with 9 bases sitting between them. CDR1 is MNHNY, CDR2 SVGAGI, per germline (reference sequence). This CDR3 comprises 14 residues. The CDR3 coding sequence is TGTGCCAGCAGTTACGCGGGAAGGACAGATACGCAGTATTTT. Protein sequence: CASSYAGRTDTQYF.

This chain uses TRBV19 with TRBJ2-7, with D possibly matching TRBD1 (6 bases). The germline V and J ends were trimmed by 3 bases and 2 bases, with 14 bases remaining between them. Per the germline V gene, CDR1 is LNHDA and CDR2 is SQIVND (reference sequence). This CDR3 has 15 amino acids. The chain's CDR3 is CASSMQAAGAYEQYF. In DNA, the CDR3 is TGTGCCAGTAGTATGCAGGCGGCAGGGGCCTACGAGCAGTACTTC.

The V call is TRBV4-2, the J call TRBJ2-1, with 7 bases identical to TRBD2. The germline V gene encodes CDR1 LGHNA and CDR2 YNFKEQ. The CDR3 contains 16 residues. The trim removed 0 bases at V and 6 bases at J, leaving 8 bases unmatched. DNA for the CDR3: TGTGCCAGCAGCCAAGATACAGCGGGAAGGGCCAATGAGCAGTTCTTC. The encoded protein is CASSQDTAGRANEQFF.